This TCR beta chain was identified during a study of T-cell reconstitution after alpha-beta-depleted transplantation in children. Preparing the TCRbeta library involved the use of unique molecular identifiers. TCRdb re-called the PCR reads with MiXCR, one entry per CDR3 protein. The sample lists about 640,000 distinct CDR3 sequences; roughly 15% were seen once. Trimming removed 7 bases at V and 7 bases at J, with 13 bases between. The germline V gene has CDR1 MNHEY and CDR2 SVGAGI. The CDR3 consists of 12 residues. This clonotype was counted a few times. This material consisted of PBMCs from the stem cell graft donor, taken from the stem cell graft. The TCR sequence derives from a human donor who donated a stem cell graft to a child with acute myeloid leukemia. The chain combines TRBV6-5 with TRBJ1-1; no clear D gene. CDR3 bases: TGTGCCAGCATTGGGGATGATATTGAAGCTTTCTTT. Encoded protein: CASIGDDIEAFF.